The entry below gives a single TCR beta chain sequence along with its context. The record originates from a study of radiation and T cells in renal cell carcinoma. Measured with immunoSEQ multiplex PCR; TCRdb has only the in-frame clones, and not every one. Here the sample spans about 130,000 clones, around 81% being singletons. This CDR3 comprises 15 residues. Time point of the sample: blood 2 weeks post-SBRT. Noted treatment: 15 Gy SBRT to primary tumor, nephrectomy 4 weeks later. The patient's renal cell carcinoma had clear cell pathology. This TCR was recovered from a man aged 45-65 years with renal cell carcinoma. This rearrangement joins TRBV1 to TRBJ2-1. TRBV1 is listed as a pseudogene. This specimen was blood, taken from a patient whose treatment included radiotherapy and nephrectomy. Here the CDR3 DNA reads TGCACCAGCAGCCAAGTGCTGTTTGGATACAATGAGCAGTTCTTC. Translated: CTSSQVLFGYNEQFF.